The entry that follows covers one T cell receptor beta chain sequence. Its antigen has not been determined. No base quality information exists; no much larger clone differs at one position. The cohort was made up of about 670 healthy bone marrow donors. At the time of sampling, all cohort members were nominally healthy, though unrecorded immune exposures were likely present. The donor was CMV seronegative and belonged to the group of around 400 seronegative cohort members. Every donor gave a peripheral blood sample, and the peripheral blood mononuclear cells from that sample were used for TCR beta sequencing. Genomic DNA extraction from the blood cell samples was performed with the Qiagen DNeasy Blood Extraction Kit. These data are taken from a study of cytomegalovirus exposure and HLA in healthy donors (dated by TCRdb to about 2017). With regard to the full study: An earlier analysis of 550 to 700 of the donors reported 276 Gb of sequence data and 100 million to 140 million unique TCR beta sequences from some 180 million T cells. Approximately 300 gigabases of sequencing data and 70 million to 100 million unique TCR sequences made up an early release that covered over 550 HLA-typed donors. Among the roughly 390 genotyped donors, about 83% belonged to the genetic ancestry cluster associated with self-reported Caucasian donors. The study was designed to test whether signatures of past pathogen exposure could be identified by cataloging public T cell receptors. The study used immunosequencing to profile the T cell repertoires of several hundred subjects and linked those repertoires to cytomegalovirus serostatus. Besides the first cohort of 666 subjects, a separate validation cohort made up of roughly 130 different subjects was used. To predict cytomegalovirus infection status, the study brought together high-throughput TCR immunosequencing, statistical association of individual TCRs with disease status, and machine learning. A later analysis re-examined previously published TCR beta repertoires from 500 to 700 donors and added high-resolution HLA genotyping to investigate patterns of TCR occurrence. In the later analysis, no new phenotypic data were used to find candidate immune exposures; instead, reliance was placed on TCR beta sequences and their occurrence across donors. An earlier analysis of several hundred of the donors applied high-throughput TCR beta sequencing to assess whether each TCR beta V gene segment acted as functional or pseudogenic. Alongside the repertoire data, information on donor age, sex, ethnicity and CMV serostatus was compiled. A later genetic analysis used genome-wide SNP genotypes for about 55% of the 666 donors, treating that subset as a discovery cohort. All discovery cohort repertoires had been generated on a single sequencing platform. Both class I and class II loci were covered by HLA typing, at four-digit resolution. The number of donors typed differed by locus, with about 629-640 for A, B, C, DRB1 and DQB1, more than 500 for DQA1, 600 to 610 for DPA1, and over 400 for DPB1. Four or five DR-DQ haplotypes were handled as single units for association and clustering because linkage in the cohort was strong. Across approximately 400 genotyped donors of the cohort, an average of approximately 240,000 unique TCR beta nucleotide sequences per donor were sequenced, and roughly 20% of those sequences were non-productive. Results the study describes overall, beyond this receptor: The study gave a list of about 170 TCR beta chains associated with cytomegalovirus. Correlated functional status among segregating V segments might reflect linkage disequilibrium, but an unknown experimental factor could not be ruled out. Only TCR beta chains were sequenced in this cohort, and the absence of alpha or paired-chain data limited detectable features. Immune exposure information for the cohort was limited to CMV serostatus. In a later analysis, most CMV-associated TCR beta chains were found to appear HLA-restricted, with HLA associations seemingly driven largely by CMV exposure. The 87-base-pair reads could not distinguish some IMGT-functional V segments, including TRBV6-2 and TRBV6-3, so those segments were excluded. According to a later analysis, parvovirus B19, influenza, CMV and Epstein-Barr virus appeared linked to several top co-occurrence clusters. In a later analysis, HLA-associated TCR beta chains showed more clonal expansion and lower generation probabilities than non-associated chains that were equally common. A group of highly shared sequence variants was considered likely to be a technical artifact of the sequencing pipeline. Broadly in line with IMGT annotations, most TCR beta V segments showed up in productive rearrangements about 90% or about 30% of the time in an earlier analysis of several hundred of the donors. Because counts were too low, seventeen rarely observed V segments, including chromosome 9 orphons, were left out of the earlier analysis of 587 of the donors. V-gene and J-gene trimming of TCR beta chains was associated with a missense DCLRE1C variant in a later genetic analysis, and the association was replicated in an independent cohort. Compared with the roughly 700-donor mean, donors in an Asian-associated ancestry cluster had fewer N-insertions in productive TCRs, according to a later genetic analysis. In both the original and validation cohorts, the classifier was reported to diagnose cytomegalovirus status with high specificity and sensitivity. A further reported finding was that TCR beta sequences accurately predicted the HLA-A and HLA-B alleles for most subjects in the first cohort. A later analysis associated 15,000 to 20,000 TCR beta sequences with specific HLA alleles at a false discovery rate of 0.05. When HLA alleles, especially DR and DQ, strongly co-occurred, attributing TCR associations to individual alleles was difficult. Most TCR sequences were observed very rarely across donors, whereas some public TCRs were present in many individuals. Roughly uniform sequencing depth across donors was assumed in presence/absence analyses, although this assumption may not hold. A few of the identified cytomegalovirus-associated TCR beta chains were confirmed in vitro to be specific for cytomegalovirus antigens. According to the authors, the approach could potentially be generalized to other disease states and immunological phenotypes. According to a later analysis, TCR association rates differed among HLA loci, with DRB1 alleles showing the most associated TCRs and HLA-C alleles showing the fewest. Because HLA typing was unavailable for some donors at each locus, only the typed subset was used in association tests.

Preparation of the library involved the immunoSEQ multiplex PCR assay. The multiplex PCR relied on a mix of 60 forward primers for TCR Vbeta segments and 13 reverse primers for TCR Jbeta segments. Amplification of the CDR3 region of rearranged TCR beta genes was performed with a multiplex PCR assay on genomic DNA. On the Illumina HiSeq System, the amplified TCR beta libraries were sequenced as 87-base-pair reads. The authors' analysis ran thus. A later analysis tallied 75 million to 85 million unique TCR beta chains across the 666 repertoires, and roughly 11 million of those chains were shared by two or more donors. To remove PCR and sequencing errors, raw reads were error-corrected and collapsed into unique sequences using a nearest-neighbor algorithm that merged closely related sequences. To assign V, D and J gene segments, CDR3 sequences were aligned to IMGT reference sequences. For a sequence to be retained, a match of at least six nucleotides was required to both a V gene segment and a J gene segment. A rearrangement counted as productive if the CDR3 had no stop codons and remained in frame with V and J, and every other rearrangement counted as non-productive. CDR3 was defined according to IMGT convention as the region running from the second conserved V-encoded cysteine to the conserved J-encoded phenylalanine. In an earlier analysis of 500 to 650 of the donors, sequences lacking an unambiguous match to a single V gene segment were excluded. An earlier analysis of a few hundred of the donors classified V segments as functional when productive rearrangements were above 56.7% and as segregating when the standard deviation between donors was above 5%. A statistical classification framework was built to diagnose cytomegalovirus status from the catalog of TCR beta chain sequences. A later analysis assigned V and J genes by comparing TCR nucleotide sequences with IMGT/GENE-DB human TR gene sequences. Using the TCRdist pipeline, a later analysis assigned CDR3 sequences along with most-parsimonious VDJ recombination scenarios. A later analysis defined each TCR beta chain by its CDR3 amino acid sequence plus V-gene family, and excluded reads lacking a unique V-gene family. A later analysis removed 592 highly shared, low-generation-probability nucleotide sequences to deal with suspected cross-contamination and a sequencing artifact. In a later analysis, a clonal expansion index for each public chain was calculated from normalized within-repertoire ranks of inferred template counts. Generation probabilities in a later analysis came from a VDJ recombination model fitted to out-of-frame rearrangements, and those results were checked against IGoR. In a later analysis, hypergeometric tests were used to score TCR-TCR, TCR-HLA and TCR-CMV co-occurrence, with a repertoire-size bias correction applied to TCR pairs. In a later analysis, false discovery rates were estimated by permuting HLA or CMV assignments 20 times. In a later analysis, co-occurring TCRs were grouped with DBSCAN, and TCRdist sequence similarity was added when clustering was performed within HLA-allele-positive subsets. Repertoires with fewer than 30,000 or more than 120,000 public chains, plus five repertoires with anomalous nucleotide sharing, were excluded from co-occurrence clustering. As stored in TCRdb, this immuneACCESS dataset retains in-frame rearrangements with V and J assigned. A fraction of the clones does not appear; measured against another copy, unresolved V genes explain less than half of the discrepancy, and the remainder lacks a known reason. The DNA was the basis for D and trimming; V, J and clone size are from that table. The sample yields about 210,000 clones; roughly 84% were counted once. The top ten constitute about 0.25% of the sample.

V loses 4 bases of germline sequence and J loses 0 bases, and the interval between the two ends is 19 bases. The CDR3 sequence holds 17 residues, the cysteine and phenylalanine included. Kept here is only the CDR3 DNA, which spans 51 bases and is read in frame from base 1. The germline V gene provides CDR1 SQVTM and CDR2 ANQGSEA. The V and J segments used are TRBV29-1 and TRBJ1-3; the D gene is perhaps TRBD1, from 6 matching bases. This clonotype was sampled from a girl aged 2 to 10 in good health and CMV-seronegative. Source material: PBMCs. The CDR3: CSVVLAGVLSSGNTIYF. In nucleotide form, the sequence is TGCAGCGTTGTGTTGGCAGGGGTCCTCAGCTCTGGAAACACCATATATTTT.